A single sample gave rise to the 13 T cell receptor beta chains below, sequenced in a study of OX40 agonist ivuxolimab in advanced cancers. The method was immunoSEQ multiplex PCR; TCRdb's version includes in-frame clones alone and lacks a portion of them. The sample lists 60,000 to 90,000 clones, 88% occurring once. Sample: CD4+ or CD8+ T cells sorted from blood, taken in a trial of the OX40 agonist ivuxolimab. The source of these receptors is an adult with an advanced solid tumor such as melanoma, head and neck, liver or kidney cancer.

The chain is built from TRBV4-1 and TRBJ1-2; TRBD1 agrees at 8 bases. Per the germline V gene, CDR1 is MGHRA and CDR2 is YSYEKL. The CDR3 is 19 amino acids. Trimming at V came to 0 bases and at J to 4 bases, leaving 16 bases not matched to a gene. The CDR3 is CASSQDHRDRIGLGYGYTF. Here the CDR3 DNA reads TGCGCCAGCAGCCAAGATCACCGGGACAGGATCGGACTCGGCTATGGCTACACCTTC.

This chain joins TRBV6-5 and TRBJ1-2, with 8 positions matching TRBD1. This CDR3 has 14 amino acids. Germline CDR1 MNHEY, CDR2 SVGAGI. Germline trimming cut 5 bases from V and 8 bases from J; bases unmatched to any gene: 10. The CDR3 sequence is CASSQGQETAGYTF. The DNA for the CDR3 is TGTGCCAGCAGTCAGGGACAGGAGACTGCAGGCTACACCTTC.

The CDR3 region has the DNA TGTGCCAGCAGCCCCTCCAGCAACATTCAGTACTTC. The encoded protein is CASSPSSNIQYF. The J gene is TRBJ2-4, the V gene TRBV7-8, with no clear D. The germline V gene has CDR1 SGHVS and CDR2 FQNEAQ. The ends were cut back, 5 bases at V and 7 bases at J, with 9 bases in the middle. The CDR3 has 12 residues.

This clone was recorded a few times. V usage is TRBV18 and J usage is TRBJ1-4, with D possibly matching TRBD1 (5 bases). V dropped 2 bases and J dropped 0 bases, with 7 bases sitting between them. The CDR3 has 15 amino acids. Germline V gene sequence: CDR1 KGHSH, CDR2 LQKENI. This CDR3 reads CASSPEGPTNEKLFF. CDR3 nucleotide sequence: TGTGCCAGCTCACCAGAGGGGCCAACTAATGAAAAACTGTTTTTT.

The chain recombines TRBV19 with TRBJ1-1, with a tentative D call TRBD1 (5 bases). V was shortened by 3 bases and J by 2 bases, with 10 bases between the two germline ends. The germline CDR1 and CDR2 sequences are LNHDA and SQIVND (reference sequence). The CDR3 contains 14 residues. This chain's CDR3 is CASSIGTANTEAFF. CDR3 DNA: TGTGCCAGTAGTATCGGGACGGCTAACACTGAAGCTTTCTTT.

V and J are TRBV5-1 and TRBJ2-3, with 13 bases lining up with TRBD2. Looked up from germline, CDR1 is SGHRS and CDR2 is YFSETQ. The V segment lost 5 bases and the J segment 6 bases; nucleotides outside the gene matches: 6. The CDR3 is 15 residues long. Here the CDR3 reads CASRGLAGVGDTQYF. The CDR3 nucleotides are TGCGCCAGCAGAGGACTAGCGGGAGTAGGGGATACGCAGTATTTT. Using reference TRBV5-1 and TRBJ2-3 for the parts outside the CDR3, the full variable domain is KAGVTQTPRYLIKTRGQQVTLSCSPISGHRSVSWYQQTPGQGLQFLFEYFSETQRNKGNFPGRFSGRQFSNSRSEMNVSTLELGDSALYLCASRGLAGVGDTQYFGPGTRLTVL.

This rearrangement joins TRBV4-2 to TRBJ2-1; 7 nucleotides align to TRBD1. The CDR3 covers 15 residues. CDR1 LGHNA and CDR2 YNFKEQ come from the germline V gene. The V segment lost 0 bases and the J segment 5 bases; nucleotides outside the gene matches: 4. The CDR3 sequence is CASSQEGTGDNEQFF. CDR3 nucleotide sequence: TGTGCCAGCAGCCAAGAAGGTACAGGGGACAATGAGCAGTTCTTC.

CDR3 region: CASSLEQPNTEAFF. The CDR3 region has the DNA TGTGCCAGCAGCTTAGAACAGCCGAACACTGAAGCTTTCTTT. The gene calls are TRBV7-6 and TRBJ1-1; D gene uncertain. V lost 1 base and J 1 base, leaving 7 bases between the germline ends. Per the germline V gene, CDR1 is SGHVS and CDR2 is FNYEAQ. This CDR3 has 14 amino acids.

CDR3 nucleotides: TGTGCCAGCGCGGGGGCTAGCACAGATACGCAGTATTTT. Translated, it gives CASAGASTDTQYF. The chain combines TRBV7-9 with TRBJ2-3; D perhaps matches TRBD2 (7 bases). The CDR3 contains 13 residues. The V end lost 8 bases, the J end lost 0 bases, and 9 bases lay between the germline ends. Germline V gives CDR1 SEHNR, CDR2 FQNEAQ (reference sequence).

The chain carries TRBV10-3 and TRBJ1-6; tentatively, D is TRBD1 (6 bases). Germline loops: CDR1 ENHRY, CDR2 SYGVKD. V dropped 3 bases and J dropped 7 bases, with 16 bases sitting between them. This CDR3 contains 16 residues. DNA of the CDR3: TGTGCCATCAGTGAAGGCGGAGGGACAAGGAATTCACCCCTCCACTTT. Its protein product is CAISEGGGTRNSPLHF.

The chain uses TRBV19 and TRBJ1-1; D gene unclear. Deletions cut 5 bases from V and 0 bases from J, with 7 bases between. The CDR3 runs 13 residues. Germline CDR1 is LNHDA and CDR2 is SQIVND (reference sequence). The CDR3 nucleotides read TGTGCCAGTAGTGGATATCTGAACACTGAAGCTTTCTTT. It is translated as CASSGYLNTEAFF.

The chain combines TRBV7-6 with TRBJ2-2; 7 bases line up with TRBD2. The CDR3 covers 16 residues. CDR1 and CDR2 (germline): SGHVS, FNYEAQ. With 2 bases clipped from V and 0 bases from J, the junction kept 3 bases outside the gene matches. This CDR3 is CASSLITSANTGELFF. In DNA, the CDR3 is TGTGCCAGCAGCTTAATCACTAGCGCGAACACCGGGGAGCTGTTTTTT.

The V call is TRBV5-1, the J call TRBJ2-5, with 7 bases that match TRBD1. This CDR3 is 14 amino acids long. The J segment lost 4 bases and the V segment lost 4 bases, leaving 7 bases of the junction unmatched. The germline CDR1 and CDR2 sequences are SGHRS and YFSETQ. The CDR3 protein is CASSLTGQSETQYF. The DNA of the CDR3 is TGCGCCAGCAGCCTGACAGGGCAGTCAGAGACCCAGTACTTC.